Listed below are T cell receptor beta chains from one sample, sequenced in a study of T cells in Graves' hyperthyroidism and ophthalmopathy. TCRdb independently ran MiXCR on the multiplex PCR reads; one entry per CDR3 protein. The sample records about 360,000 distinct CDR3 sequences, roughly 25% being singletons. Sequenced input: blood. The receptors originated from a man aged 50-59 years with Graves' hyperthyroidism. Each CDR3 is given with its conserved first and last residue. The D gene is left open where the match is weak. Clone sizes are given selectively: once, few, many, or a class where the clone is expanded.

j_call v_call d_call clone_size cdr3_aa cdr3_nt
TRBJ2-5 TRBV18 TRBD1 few CASSPRWTTGHQETQYF TGTGCCAGCTCACCACGATGGACGACAGGGCACCAAGAGACCCAGTACTTC
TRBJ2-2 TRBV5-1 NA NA CASSLSGGNGELFF TGCGCCAGCAGCTTGTCAGGGGGGAACGGGGAGCTGTTTTTT
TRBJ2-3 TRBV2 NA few CASSWTLARTDTQYF TGTGCCAGCAGTTGGACACTAGCCCGCACAGATACGCAGTATTTT
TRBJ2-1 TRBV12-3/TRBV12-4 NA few CASSFLRDNNEQFF TGTGCCAGCAGTTTTCTTAGAGATAACAATGAGCAGTTCTTC
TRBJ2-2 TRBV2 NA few CASSTDANTGELFF TGTGCCAGCAGCACAGACGCGAACACCGGGGAGCTGTTTTTT
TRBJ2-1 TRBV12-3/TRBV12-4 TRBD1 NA CASSSPGTATYNEQFF TGTGCCAGCAGTTCCCCCGGGACAGCTACCTACAATGAGCAGTTCTTC
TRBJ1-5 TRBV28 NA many CASSLGGGNQPQHF TGTGCCAGCAGTTTAGGGGGAGGCAATCAGCCCCAGCATTTT
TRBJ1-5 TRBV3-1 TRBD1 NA CASSRKQGAHQPQHF TGTGCCAGCAGCCGCAAACAGGGGGCACATCAGCCCCAGCATTTT
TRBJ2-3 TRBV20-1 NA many CSARDWASMATDTQYF TGCAGTGCTAGAGATTGGGCCAGTATGGCCACAGATACGCAGTATTTT
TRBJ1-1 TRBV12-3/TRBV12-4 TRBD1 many CASSPWTGGGEAFF TGTGCCAGCAGTCCCTGGACAGGGGGCGGTGAAGCTTTCTTT
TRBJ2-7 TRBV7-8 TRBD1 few CASSSSPISGTGGYEQYF TGTGCCAGCAGCTCTTCGCCCATCTCCGGGACAGGGGGATACGAGCAGTACTTC
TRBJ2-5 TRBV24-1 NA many CATSDIRTGLAAGAETQYF TGTGCCACCAGTGATATACGGACAGGGCTTGCAGCGGGAGCTGAGACCCAGTACTTC
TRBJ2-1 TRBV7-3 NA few CASSLTRTTNEQFF TGTGCCAGCAGCTTAACCCGGACAACCAATGAGCAGTTCTTC
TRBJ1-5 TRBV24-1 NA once CATSDFGSGAQHF TGTGCCACCAGTGATTTTGGGTCAGGGGCCCAGCATTTT
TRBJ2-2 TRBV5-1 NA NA CASRGGQSSGELFF TGCGCCAGCAGGGGGGGACAGTCCTCCGGGGAGCTGTTTTTT
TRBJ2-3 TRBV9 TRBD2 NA CASSATSGGGRRTDTQYF TGTGCCAGCAGCGCCACATCGGGAGGGGGGAGAAGGACAGATACGCAGTATTTT
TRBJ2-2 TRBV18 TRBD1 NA CASSPIRQGRKELFF TGTGCCAGCTCACCCATCCGACAGGGACGGAAGGAGCTGTTTTTT
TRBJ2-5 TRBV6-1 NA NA CASRPGDPWETQYF TGTGCCAGCAGACCCGGGGATCCGTGGGAGACCCAGTACTTC
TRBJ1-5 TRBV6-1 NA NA CASSDTYRPLNQPQHF TGTGCCAGCAGTGATACCTACAGGCCCCTGAATCAGCCCCAGCATTTT
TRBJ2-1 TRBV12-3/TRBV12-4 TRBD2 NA CASSRTSGEGHEQFF TGTGCCAGCAGTCGGACTAGCGGGGAAGGACATGAGCAGTTCTTC
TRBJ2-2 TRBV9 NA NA CASGGALAPATGELFF TGTGCCAGCGGAGGGGCGCTAGCCCCGGCAACCGGGGAGCTGTTTTTT
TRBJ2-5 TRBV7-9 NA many CASSPSQETQYF TGTGCCAGCAGTCCTTCGCAGGAGACCCAGTACTTC
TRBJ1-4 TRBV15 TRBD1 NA CATSLRGTVNEKLFF TGTGCCACCAGTCTCCGGGGGACAGTTAATGAAAAACTGTTTTTT
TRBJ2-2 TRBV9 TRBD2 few CASSVGSGGPRELFF TGTGCCAGCAGCGTAGGTTCGGGAGGGCCCAGGGAGCTGTTTTTT
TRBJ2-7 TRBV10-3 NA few CAISKDIGGDEQYF TGTGCCATCAGTAAGGACATCGGAGGCGACGAGCAGTACTTC
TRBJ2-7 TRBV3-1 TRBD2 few CASSQGAGGAYEQYF TGTGCCAGCAGCCAAGGAGCGGGAGGCGCCTACGAGCAGTACTTC
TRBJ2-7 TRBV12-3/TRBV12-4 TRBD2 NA CASSLTSATYEQYF TGTGCCAGCAGCCTTACTAGCGCCACCTACGAGCAGTACTTC
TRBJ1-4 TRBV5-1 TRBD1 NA CASKQGISEKLFF TGCGCCAGTAAACAGGGGATCAGTGAAAAACTGTTTTTT
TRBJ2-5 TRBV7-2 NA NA CASSFRRGETQYF TGTGCCAGCAGCTTCCGAAGGGGAGAGACCCAGTACTTC
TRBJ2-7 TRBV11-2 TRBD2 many CASSPRLAGSSQEQYF TGTGCCAGCAGCCCGCGACTAGCGGGATCTTCGCAGGAGCAGTACTTC
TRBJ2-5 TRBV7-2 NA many CASSLEREETQYF TGTGCCAGCAGCTTAGAGCGGGAAGAGACCCAGTACTTC
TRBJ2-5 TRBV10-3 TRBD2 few CAISETSGGPNVAQYF TGTGCCATCAGTGAGACTAGCGGGGGACCAAATGTAGCCCAGTACTTC
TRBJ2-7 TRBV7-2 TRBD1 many CASSLDRGGSSDYEQYF TGTGCCAGCAGCTTGGACAGGGGCGGATCATCGGACTACGAGCAGTACTTC
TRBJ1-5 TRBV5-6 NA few CASSSGPYSNQPQHF TGTGCCAGCAGCTCAGGACCGTATAGCAATCAGCCCCAGCATTTT
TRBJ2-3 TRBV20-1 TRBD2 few CSAREGGLDTQYF TGCAGTGCTAGAGAGGGAGGGTTAGATACGCAGTATTTT
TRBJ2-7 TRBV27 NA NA CASRTGGGSYEQYF TGTGCCAGCAGAACTGGAGGGGGCTCCTACGAGCAGTACTTC
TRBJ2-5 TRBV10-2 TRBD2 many CASLQAGRETQYF TGCGCCAGCCTACAAGCGGGGCGAGAGACCCAGTACTTC
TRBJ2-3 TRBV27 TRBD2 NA CASSPSGGLPADTQYF TGTGCCAGCAGCCCCAGCGGGGGGCTTCCCGCAGATACGCAGTATTTT
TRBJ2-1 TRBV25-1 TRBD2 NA CASSETAGAGNEQFF TGTGCCAGCAGTGAAACAGCGGGAGCGGGCAATGAGCAGTTCTTC
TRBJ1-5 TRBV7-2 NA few CASSLFARGYQPQHF TGTGCCAGCAGCTTATTTGCACGGGGGTATCAGCCCCAGCATTTT
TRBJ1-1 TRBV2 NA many CASKAQGGTEAFF TGTGCCAGCAAGGCCCAGGGTGGAACTGAAGCTTTCTTT
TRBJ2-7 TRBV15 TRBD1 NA CATSRVPGGINEQYF TGTGCCACCAGCAGAGTCCCAGGGGGTATCAACGAGCAGTACTTC
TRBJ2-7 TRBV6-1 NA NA CATKGSYEQYF TGTGCCACCAAGGGTTCCTACGAGCAGTACTTC
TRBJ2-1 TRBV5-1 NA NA CASSLSGTPGPGEQFF TGCGCCAGCAGCTTGTCTGGGACCCCGGGCCCGGGTGAGCAGTTCTTC
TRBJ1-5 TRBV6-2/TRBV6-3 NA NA CASSYPGQPQHF TGTGCCAGCAGTTACCCGGGACAGCCCCAGCATTTT
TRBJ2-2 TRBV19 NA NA CASSIGQGTTGELFF TGTGCCAGTAGTATAGGGCAGGGGACCACCGGGGAGCTGTTTTTT
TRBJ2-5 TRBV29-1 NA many CSVEDPGEETQYF TGCAGCGTTGAAGATCCCGGAGAAGAGACCCAGTACTTC
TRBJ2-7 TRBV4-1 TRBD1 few CASSREDRRPYEQYF TGCGCCAGCAGCCGAGAGGACAGGCGACCCTACGAGCAGTACTTC
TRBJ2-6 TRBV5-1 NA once CASSLATPGANVLTF TGCGCCAGCAGCTTGGCCACTCCTGGGGCCAACGTCCTGACTTTC
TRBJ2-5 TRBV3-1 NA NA CASSQARRQETQYF TGTGCCAGCAGCCAAGCCCGGCGGCAAGAGACCCAGTACTTC
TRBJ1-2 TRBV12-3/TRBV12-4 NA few CASSPQGRGYTF TGTGCCAGCAGTCCACAGGGTCGGGGCTACACCTTC
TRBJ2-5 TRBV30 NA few CAWSHGSPGETQYF TGTGCCTGGAGCCACGGATCTCCGGGGGAGACCCAGTACTTC
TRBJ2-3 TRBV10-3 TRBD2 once CAISEGLAGGTDTQYF TGTGCCATCAGTGAGGGACTAGCGGGGGGCACAGATACGCAGTATTTT